The subject of this entry is one T cell receptor beta chain. Some clones are missing from TCRdb's copy, which holds only in-frame ones; the method was immunoSEQ multiplex PCR. The data hold about 140,000 clones, with 80% observed a single time. The CDR3 consists of 14 residues. Germline CDR1 GTSNPN, CDR2 SVGIG (reference sequence). The ends were cut back, 2 bases at V and 0 bases at J, with 10 bases in the middle. This specimen comes from a study of blood T cell repertoires in COVID-19. Overall study context: COVID-19 samples from acute and convalescent phases originated in the United States, Italy and Spain.

The V call is TRBV30, the J call TRBJ1-1; unclear D gene. The receptor was derived from a man in his 70s who had recovered from COVID-19. Sequencing was carried out using peripheral blood. The CDR3 is CAWSRGAMNTEAFF. In DNA, the CDR3 is TGTGCCTGGAGTAGAGGAGCCATGAACACTGAAGCTTTCTTT.